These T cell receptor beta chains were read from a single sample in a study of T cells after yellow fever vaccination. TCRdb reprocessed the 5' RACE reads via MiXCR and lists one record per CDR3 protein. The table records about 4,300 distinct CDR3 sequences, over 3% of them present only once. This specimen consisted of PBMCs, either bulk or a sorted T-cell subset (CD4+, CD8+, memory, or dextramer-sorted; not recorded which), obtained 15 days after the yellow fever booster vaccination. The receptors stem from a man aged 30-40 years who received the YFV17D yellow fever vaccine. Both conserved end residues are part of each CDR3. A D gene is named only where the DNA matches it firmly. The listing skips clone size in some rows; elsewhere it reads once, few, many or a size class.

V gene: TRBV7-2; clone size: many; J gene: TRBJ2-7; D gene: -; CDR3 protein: CASSRVGVEQYF; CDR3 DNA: TGTGCCAGCAGTAGGGTAGGGGTTGAGCAGTACTTC
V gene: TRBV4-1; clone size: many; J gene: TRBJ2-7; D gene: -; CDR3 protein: CASSQDPTSLTPEQYF; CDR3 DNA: TGCGCCAGCAGCCAAGATCCCACTAGCCTAACGCCCGAGCAGTACTTC
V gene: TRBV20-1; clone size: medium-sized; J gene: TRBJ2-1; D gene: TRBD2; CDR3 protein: CSVRTSGYNEQFF; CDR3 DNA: TGCAGTGTTAGGACTAGCGGTTACAATGAGCAGTTCTTC
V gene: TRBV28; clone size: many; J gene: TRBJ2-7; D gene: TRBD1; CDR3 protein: CASSLPPGQGPYEQYF; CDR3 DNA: TGTGCCAGCAGCTTACCACCGGGACAGGGCCCCTACGAGCAGTACTTC
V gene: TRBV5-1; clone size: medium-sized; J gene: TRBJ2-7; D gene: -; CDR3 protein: CASSLRGDEQYF; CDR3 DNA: TGCGCCAGCAGCTTAAGGGGTGACGAGCAGTACTTC
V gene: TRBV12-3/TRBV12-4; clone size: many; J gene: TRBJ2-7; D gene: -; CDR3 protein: CASSLDPPKAYEQYF; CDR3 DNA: TGTGCCAGCAGTTTGGACCCACCAAAGGCCTACGAGCAGTACTTC
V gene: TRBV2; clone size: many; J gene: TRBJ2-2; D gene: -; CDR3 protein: CATKRTGELFF; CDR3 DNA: TGTGCCACCAAGCGGACCGGGGAGCTGTTTTTT
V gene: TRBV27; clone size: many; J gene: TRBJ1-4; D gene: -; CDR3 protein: CASSFRTAEKLFF; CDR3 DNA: TGTGCCAGCAGTTTCCGGACTGCTGAAAAACTGTTTTTT
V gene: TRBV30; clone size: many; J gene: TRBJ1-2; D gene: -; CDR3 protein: CAWRLTAGAPEGYGYTF; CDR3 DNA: TGTGCCTGGAGACTAACGGCAGGGGCCCCAGAGGGCTATGGCTACACCTTC
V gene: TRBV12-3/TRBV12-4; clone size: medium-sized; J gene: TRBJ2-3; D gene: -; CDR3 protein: CASSPSTDTQYF; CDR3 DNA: TGTGCCAGCAGTCCCTCTACCGATACGCAGTATTTT
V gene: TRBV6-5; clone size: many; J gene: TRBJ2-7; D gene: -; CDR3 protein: CASSYSAKKIEREQYF; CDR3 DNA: TGTGCCAGCAGTTACAGCGCAAAGAAGATAGAGCGCGAGCAGTACTTC
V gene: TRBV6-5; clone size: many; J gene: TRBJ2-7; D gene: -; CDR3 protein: CASTPLGNYEQYF; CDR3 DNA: TGTGCCAGCACTCCTCTGGGAAACTACGAGCAGTACTTC
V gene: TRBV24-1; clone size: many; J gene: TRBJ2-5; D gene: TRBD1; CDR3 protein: CATSDRDRADQETQYF; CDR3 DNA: TGTGCCACCAGTGATCGAGACAGGGCTGACCAAGAGACCCAGTACTTC
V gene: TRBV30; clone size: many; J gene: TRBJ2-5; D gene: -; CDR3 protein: CAWSGRKTQYF; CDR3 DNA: TGTGCCTGGAGTGGAAGGAAGACCCAGTACTTC
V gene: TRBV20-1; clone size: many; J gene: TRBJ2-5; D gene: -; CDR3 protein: CSVEGLETQYF; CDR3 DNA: TGCAGTGTAGAGGGACTAGAGACCCAGTACTTC
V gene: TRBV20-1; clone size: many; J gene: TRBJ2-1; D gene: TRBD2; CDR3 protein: CSARDPMGTSGRSDEQFF; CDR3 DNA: TGCAGTGCTAGAGATCCGATGGGGACTAGCGGGAGATCGGATGAGCAGTTCTTC
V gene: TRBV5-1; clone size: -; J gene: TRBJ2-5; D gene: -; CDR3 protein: CASSLIGETQYF; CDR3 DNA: TGCGCCAGCAGCTTGATTGGGGAGACCCAGTACTTC
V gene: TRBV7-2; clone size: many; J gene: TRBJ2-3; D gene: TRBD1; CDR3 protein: CASSFYRDRADTQYF; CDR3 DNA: TGTGCCAGCAGCTTCTACCGGGACAGGGCAGATACGCAGTATTTT
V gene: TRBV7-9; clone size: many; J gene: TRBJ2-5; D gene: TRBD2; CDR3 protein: CASSRLAGVLETQYF; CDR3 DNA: TGTGCCAGCAGTAGACTAGCGGGAGTATTAGAGACCCAGTACTTC
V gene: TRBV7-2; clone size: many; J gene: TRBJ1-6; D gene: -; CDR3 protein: CASSFIQGLDSPLHF; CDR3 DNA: TGTGCCAGCAGCTTTATACAGGGTTTGGATTCACCCCTCCACTTT